By share of the sample, the clone carrying this TCR beta chain is medium-sized. The data are from a study of molecular identifiers for immune sequencing clone quantification. This CDR3 region has 13 residues. Trimming took off 4 bases at V and 2 bases at J, with 10 bases between the two ends. Germline V gene data show CDR1 as SQVTM and CDR2 as ANQGSEA. Each CDR3 protein gets one entry after TCRdb re-called the PCR reads with MiXCR. The table lists 7,500 to 10,000 distinct CDR3 sequences, 19% of them singletons. The rearrangement uses TRBV29-1 and TRBJ2-3; D is ambiguous. This clonotype was sampled from a human donor in good health. Some libraries in this study had Jurkat cell RNA spiked in. Sequencing was carried out using naive CD8+ T cells from blood, with Jurkat cell RNA spiked in. Noted subset: FACS-sorted CD8+CD4-CCR7+CD45RA+ naive T cells. The CDR3 sequence is CSVVARFTDTQYF. The CDR3 nucleotides are TGCAGCGTTGTTGCTAGATTCACAGATACGCAGTATTTT.